This passage covers 14 T cell receptor beta chains from one sample sequenced in a study of cytomegalovirus exposure and HLA in healthy donors. The PCR contained 60 Vbeta and 13 Jbeta primers. Measured with immunoSEQ multiplex PCR; TCRdb has only the in-frame clones, and not every one. The sample shows some 190,000 clones, about 9.4% of them seen only once. The sample consisted of PBMCs. These TCRs come from a woman in her twenties or thirties in good health and CMV-seropositive.

A single count supports this clone. The chain recombines TRBV6-1 with TRBJ2-5, with TRBD2 identical over 10 bases. The closer fit of TRBJ2-7 to the DNA end suggests the J call may be wrong. The CDR3 extends over 15 amino acids. Germline V CDR1 and CDR2: MNHNS, SASEGT. The CDR3 nucleotides are TGTGCCAGCAGCCTTGGGACTAGCGCCAACTACGAGCAGTACTTC. Translating it yields CASSLGTSANYEQYF.

This clone was counted a few times. The chain has TRBV11-2 and TRBJ1-1; perhaps TRBD1 as D (5 bases). CDR1 is SGHAT and CDR2 is FQNNGV in the germline V gene. This CDR3 is 14 amino acids long. V was pared by 5 bases and J by 3 bases, with 13 bases between. The CDR3 coding sequence is TGTGCCAGCAGCATTCTAGGAGGGGACACTGAAGCTTTCTTT. Translating it yields CASSILGGDTEAFF.

Only a few counts were recorded for this clone. The rearrangement links TRBV9 to TRBJ2-7; no firm D call. Trimming took off 1 base at V and 5 bases at J, with 19 bases between the two ends. The CDR3 runs to 16 residues. Germline V gene lookup returns CDR1 SGDLS and CDR2 YYNGEE. The CDR3 protein is CASSVTPKSDFNEQYF. Written as DNA, the CDR3 is TGTGCCAGCAGCGTAACCCCCAAGAGCGACTTCAACGAGCAGTACTTC.

This rearrangement joins TRBV29-1 to TRBJ2-3, with 8 positions matching TRBD1. The V gene's germline CDR1 is SQVTM and CDR2 ANQGSEA. The CDR3 runs 15 residues. V trimming: 4 bases; J trimming: 1 base; junction bases outside the gene matches: 7. DNA of the CDR3: TGCAGCGTTGCAGACAGGGGTTTGGGCACAGATACGCAGTATTTT. This codes for CSVADRGLGTDTQYF.

This clone has a handful of counts. At the DNA level, this CDR3 is encoded by other sequences in the same sample as well. The chain carries TRBV7-9 and TRBJ2-1; 9 bases map to TRBD2. The CDR3 length is 15 residues. Germline V gene lookup returns CDR1 SEHNR and CDR2 FQNEAQ (reference sequence). The junction had 1 base not matched to a gene; V was cut back by 3 bases and J by 1 base. CDR3 nucleotides: TGTGCCAGCAGCTTTAGCGGGGGATCCTACAATGAGCAGTTCTTC. Protein: CASSFSGGSYNEQFF.

V and J are TRBV9 and TRBJ2-5, with TRBD1 matching over 7 bases. The DNA end favors TRBJ2-7, so the J call may be wrong. Germline CDR1 and CDR2: SGDLS and YYNGEE. This CDR3 comprises 14 residues. CDR3 residues: CASSVGGGGYEQYF. CDR3 DNA: TGTGCCAGCAGCGTAGGAGGGGGCGGGTACGAGCAGTACTTC.

The CDR3 loop reads CASSAGTSGRKKYF. The CDR3 DNA follows: TGCGCCAGCAGTGCCGGGACTAGCGGGAGGAAGAAGTACTTC. The chain carries TRBV10-1 and TRBJ2-7; TRBD2 matches 15 bases. Trimming cost V 4 bases and J 11 bases; bases outside gene matches: 6. The CDR3 covers 14 residues. CDR1 and CDR2 from the germline V gene are WNHNN and SYGVQD (reference sequence).

This clone has a single count. The chain employs TRBV7-3 and TRBJ1-2, with 8 nucleotides matching TRBD1. The CDR3 totals 14 residues. V lost 2 bases, J lost 4 bases, and 3 bases stayed unmatched. Per the germline V gene, CDR1 is SGHTA and CDR2 is FQGTGA. The CDR3 DNA is TGTGCCAGCAGCTTAGCCGGGACAGGCTATGGCTACACCTTC. Protein product: CASSLAGTGYGYTF.

This clone was picked up a small number of times. The chain links TRBV7-9 to TRBJ1-1; D is ambiguous. V lost 4 bases and J 0 bases, leaving 12 bases between the germline ends. Germline assignment: CDR1 SEHNR and CDR2 FQNEAQ (reference sequence). This CDR3 has 15 residues. The CDR3 nucleotides read TGTGCCAGCAGCTCTCGACTGCTAATGAACACTGAAGCTTTCTTT. It encodes CASSSRLLMNTEAFF.

The chain links TRBV29-1 to TRBJ2-5, with 11 positions matching TRBD1. The DNA end is a closer match to TRBJ2-7, so the J assignment may be wrong. Looked up from germline, CDR1 is SQVTM and CDR2 is ANQGSEA. This CDR3 region has 13 residues. In nucleotides, the CDR3 is TGCAGCGTTGCTGGGACAGGGGGAAACGAGCAGTACTTC. Protein product: CSVAGTGGNEQYF.

The chain joins TRBV23-1 to TRBJ2-7; D is perhaps TRBD1 (5 bases). TRBV23-1 is an open reading frame whose function is uncertain. The CDR3 is 14 amino acids. Trimming removed 3 bases from V and 3 bases from J, with 12 bases in between. This CDR3 reads CASSQPMTVYEQYF. DNA of the CDR3: TGCGCCAGCAGTCAGCCTATGACAGTCTACGAGCAGTACTTC.

This clone has more than one count but fewer than ten. This sequence joins TRBV12-5 and TRBJ2-7; D perhaps matches TRBD2 (7 bases). V gave up 5 bases and J gave up 6 bases, with 23 bases separating them. The CDR3 runs to 16 residues. The V gene's germline CDR1 is LGHNT and CDR2 FRNRAP. The CDR3 is CASGSYGGGREGEQYF. Written as DNA, the CDR3 is TGTGCTAGTGGTAGCTATGGGGGGGGCCGAGAGGGCGAGCAGTACTTC.

This chain links TRBV15 with TRBJ2-1; the D gene is possibly TRBD2 (6 bases). V lost 4 bases to trimming and J lost 8 bases, with 15 bases between them. Per germline, CDR1 LNHNV and CDR2 YYDKDF (reference sequence). CDR3 length equals 14 residues. In nucleotides, the CDR3 is TGTGCCACCAGCAAACGTCAAGGGGAGGATGAGCAGTTCTTC. This translates into CATSKRQGEDEQFF.

The chain is built from TRBV11-2 and TRBJ1-5; 8 positions agree with TRBD1. J was trimmed by 5 bases and V by 4 bases; bases with no gene match: 7. This CDR3 has 15 residues. The germline gives CDR1 SGHAT, CDR2 FQNNGV. The CDR3 loop reads CASSSSDRDDQPQHF. In DNA, the CDR3 is TGTGCCAGCAGCTCCTCGGACAGGGATGATCAGCCCCAGCATTTT.